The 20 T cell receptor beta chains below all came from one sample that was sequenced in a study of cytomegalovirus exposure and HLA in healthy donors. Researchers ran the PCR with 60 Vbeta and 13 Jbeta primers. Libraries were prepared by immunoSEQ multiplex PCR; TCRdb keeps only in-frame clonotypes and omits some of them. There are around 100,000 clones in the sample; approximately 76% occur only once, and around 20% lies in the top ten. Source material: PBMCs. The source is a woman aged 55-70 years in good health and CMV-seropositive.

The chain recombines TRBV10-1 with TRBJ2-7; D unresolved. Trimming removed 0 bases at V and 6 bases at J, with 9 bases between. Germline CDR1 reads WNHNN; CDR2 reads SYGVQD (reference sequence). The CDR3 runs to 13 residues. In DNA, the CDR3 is TGCGCCAGCAGTGAGTCGACTTTTGCCGAGCAGTACTTC. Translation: CASSESTFAEQYF.

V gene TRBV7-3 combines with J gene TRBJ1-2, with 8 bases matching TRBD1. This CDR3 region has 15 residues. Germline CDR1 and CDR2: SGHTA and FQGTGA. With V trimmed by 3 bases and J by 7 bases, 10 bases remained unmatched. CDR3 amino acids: CASSFGTGTYGGYTF. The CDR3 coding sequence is TGTGCCAGCAGCTTTGGGACAGGAACCTATGGTGGCTACACCTTC.

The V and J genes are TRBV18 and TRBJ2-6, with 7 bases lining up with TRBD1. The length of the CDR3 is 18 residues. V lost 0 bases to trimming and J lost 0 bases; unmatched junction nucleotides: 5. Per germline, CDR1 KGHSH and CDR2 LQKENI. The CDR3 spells CASSPPGQKVSGANVLTF. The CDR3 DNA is TGTGCCAGCTCACCACCGGGACAGAAAGTCTCTGGGGCCAACGTCCTGACTTTC.

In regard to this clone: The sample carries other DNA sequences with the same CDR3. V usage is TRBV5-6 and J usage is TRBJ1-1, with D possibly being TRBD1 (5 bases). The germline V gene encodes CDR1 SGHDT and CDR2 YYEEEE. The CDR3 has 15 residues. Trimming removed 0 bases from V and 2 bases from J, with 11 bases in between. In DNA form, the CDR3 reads TGTGCCAGCAGCTTGGGGGCGGGGCTAAACACTGAAGCTTTCTTT. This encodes CASSLGAGLNTEAFF.

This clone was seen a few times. The CDR3 DNA is TGTGCCAGCAGCCGGGACACCGGGGAGCTGTTTTTT. It yields the protein CASSRDTGELFF. The chain employs TRBV7-9 and TRBJ2-2; D unclear. The germline gives CDR1 SEHNR, CDR2 FQNEAQ (reference sequence). Trimming took 5 bases from V and 3 from J, leaving 4 bases between them. The CDR3 totals 12 residues.

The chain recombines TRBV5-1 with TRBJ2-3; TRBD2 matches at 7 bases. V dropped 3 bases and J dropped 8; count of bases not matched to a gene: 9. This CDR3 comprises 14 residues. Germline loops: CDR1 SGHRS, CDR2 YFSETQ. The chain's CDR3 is CASSSTSSAGTQYF. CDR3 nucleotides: TGCGCCAGCAGCTCGACTAGCAGCGCGGGTACGCAGTATTTT.

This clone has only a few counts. In nucleotides, the CDR3 is TGCGCCAGCAAGGCAGCGACCCAAAACTATGGCTACACCTTC. Translated, it gives CASKAATQNYGYTF. This rearrangement joins TRBV5-1 to TRBJ1-2; D remains ambiguous. CDR3 length: 14 residues. Germline V gene data show CDR1 as SGHRS and CDR2 as YFSETQ. V gave up 6 bases and J gave up 2 bases, with 14 bases separating them.

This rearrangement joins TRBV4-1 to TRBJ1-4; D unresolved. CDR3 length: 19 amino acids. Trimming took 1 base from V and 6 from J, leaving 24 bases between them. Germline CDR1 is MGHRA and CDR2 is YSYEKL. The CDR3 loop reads CASSQVYAAPGLGDEKLFF. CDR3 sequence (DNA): TGCGCCAGCAGCCAAGTTTACGCGGCTCCGGGGTTAGGCGATGAAAAACTGTTTTTT.

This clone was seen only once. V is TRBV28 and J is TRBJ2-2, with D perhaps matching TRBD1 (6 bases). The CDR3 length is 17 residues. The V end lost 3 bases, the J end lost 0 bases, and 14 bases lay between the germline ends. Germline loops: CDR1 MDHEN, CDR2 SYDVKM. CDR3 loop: CASSLLDRGTNTGELFF. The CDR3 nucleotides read TGTGCCAGCAGTTTGTTGGACAGAGGCACGAACACCGGGGAGCTGTTTTTT.

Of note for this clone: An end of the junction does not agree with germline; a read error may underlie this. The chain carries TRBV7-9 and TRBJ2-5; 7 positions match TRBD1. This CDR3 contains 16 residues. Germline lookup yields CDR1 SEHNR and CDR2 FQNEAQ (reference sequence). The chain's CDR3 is CSSSLGDRTIQETQYF. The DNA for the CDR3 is TGTTCCAGCAGCTTAGGGGACAGAACCATCCAAGAGACCCAGTACTTC.

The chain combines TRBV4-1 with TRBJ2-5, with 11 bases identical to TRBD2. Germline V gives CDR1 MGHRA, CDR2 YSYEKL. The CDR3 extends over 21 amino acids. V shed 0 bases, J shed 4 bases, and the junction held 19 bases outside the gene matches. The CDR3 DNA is TGCGCCAGCAGCCAAGACCGACCCGGGACTAGCGGCGCAGCAGTAGGAGAGACCCAGTACTTC. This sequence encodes CASSQDRPGTSGAAVGETQYF.

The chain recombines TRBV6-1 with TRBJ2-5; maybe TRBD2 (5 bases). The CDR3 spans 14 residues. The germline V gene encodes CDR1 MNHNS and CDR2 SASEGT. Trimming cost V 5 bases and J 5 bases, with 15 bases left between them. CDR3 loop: CASSMLNRGETQYF. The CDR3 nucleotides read TGTGCCAGCAGTATGCTTAACAGAGGGGAGACCCAGTACTTC.

In DNA, the CDR3 is TGTGCCAGCTTCCGGAGGATGAACACTGAAGCTTTCTTT. It yields the protein CASFRRMNTEAFF. J is TRBJ1-1 and V is TRBV7-2; D gene ambiguous. The V gene's germline CDR1 is SGHTA and CDR2 FQGNSA. This CDR3 spans 13 amino acids. Deletions cut 8 bases from V and 0 bases from J, with 10 bases between. The complete variable domain, with remaining parts taken from reference TRBV7-2 and TRBJ1-1, reads GAGVSQSPSNKVTEKGKDVELRCDPISGHTALYWYRQSLGQGLEFLIYFQGNSAPDKSGLPSDRFSAERTGGSVSTLTIQRTQQEDSAVYLCASFRRMNTEAFFGQGTRLTVV.

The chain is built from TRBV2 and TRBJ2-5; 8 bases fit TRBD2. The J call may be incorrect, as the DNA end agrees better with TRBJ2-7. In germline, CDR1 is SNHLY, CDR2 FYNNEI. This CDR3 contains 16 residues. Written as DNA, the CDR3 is TGTGCCAGCAGTGGCGGGAGGCTAGCGGCCTCCTACGAGCAGTACTTC. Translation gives CASSGGRLAASYEQYF.

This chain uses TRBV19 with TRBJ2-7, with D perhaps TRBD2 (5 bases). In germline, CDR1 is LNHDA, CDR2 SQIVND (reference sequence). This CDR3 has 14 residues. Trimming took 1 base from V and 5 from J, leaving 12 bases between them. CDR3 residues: CASSIGTVNDEQYF. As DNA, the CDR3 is TGTGCCAGTAGTATAGGGACTGTAAACGACGAGCAGTACTTC. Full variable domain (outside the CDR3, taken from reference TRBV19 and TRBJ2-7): DGGITQSPKYLFRKEGQNVTLSCEQNLNHDAMYWYRQDPGQGLRLIYYSQIVNDFQKGDIAEGYSVSREKKESFPLTVTSAQKNPTAFYLCASSIGTVNDEQYFGPGTRLTVT.

CDR3 residues: CASGLTTGNQPQHF. The CDR3 region has the DNA TGTGCCAGCGGTCTTACGACAGGCAATCAGCCCCAGCATTTT. This sequence joins TRBV2 and TRBJ1-5, with D maybe TRBD1 (5 bases). The germline CDR1 and CDR2 sequences are SNHLY and FYNNEI. Trimming removed 8 bases at V and 2 bases at J, with 13 bases between. The CDR3 contains 14 residues.

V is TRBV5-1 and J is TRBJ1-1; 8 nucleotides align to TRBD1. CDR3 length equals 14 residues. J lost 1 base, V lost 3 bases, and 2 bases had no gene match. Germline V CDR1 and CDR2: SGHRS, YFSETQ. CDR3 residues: CASSYDRGNTEAFF. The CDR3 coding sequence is TGCGCCAGCAGCTACGACAGGGGGAACACTGAAGCTTTCTTT.

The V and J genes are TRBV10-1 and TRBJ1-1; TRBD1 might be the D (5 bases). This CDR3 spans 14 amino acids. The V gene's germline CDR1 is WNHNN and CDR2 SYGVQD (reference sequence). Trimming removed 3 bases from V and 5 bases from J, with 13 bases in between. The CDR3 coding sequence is TGCGCCAGCAGTGAACGGGGGGAAAGGACTGAAGCTTTCTTT. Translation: CASSERGERTEAFF.

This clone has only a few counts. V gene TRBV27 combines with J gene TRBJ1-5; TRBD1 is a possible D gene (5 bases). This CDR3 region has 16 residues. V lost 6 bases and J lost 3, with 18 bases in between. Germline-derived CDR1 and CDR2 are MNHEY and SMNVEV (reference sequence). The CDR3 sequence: CASRGAGTGDNQPQHF. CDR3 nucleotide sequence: TGTGCCAGCAGGGGAGCCGGGACGGGAGACAATCAGCCCCAGCATTTT.

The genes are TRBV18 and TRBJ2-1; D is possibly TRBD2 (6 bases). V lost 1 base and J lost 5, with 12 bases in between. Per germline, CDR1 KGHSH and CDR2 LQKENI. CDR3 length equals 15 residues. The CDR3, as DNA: TGTGCCAGCTCACCACTGGGACTTGGGAACAATGAGCAGTTCTTC. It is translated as CASSPLGLGNNEQFF. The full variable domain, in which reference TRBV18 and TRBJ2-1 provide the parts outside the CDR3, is NAGVMQNPRHLVRRRGQEARLRCSPMKGHSHVYWYRQLPEEGLKFMVYLQKENIIDESGMPKERFSAEFPKEGPSILRIQQVVRGDSAAYFCASSPLGLGNNEQFFGPGTRLTVL.